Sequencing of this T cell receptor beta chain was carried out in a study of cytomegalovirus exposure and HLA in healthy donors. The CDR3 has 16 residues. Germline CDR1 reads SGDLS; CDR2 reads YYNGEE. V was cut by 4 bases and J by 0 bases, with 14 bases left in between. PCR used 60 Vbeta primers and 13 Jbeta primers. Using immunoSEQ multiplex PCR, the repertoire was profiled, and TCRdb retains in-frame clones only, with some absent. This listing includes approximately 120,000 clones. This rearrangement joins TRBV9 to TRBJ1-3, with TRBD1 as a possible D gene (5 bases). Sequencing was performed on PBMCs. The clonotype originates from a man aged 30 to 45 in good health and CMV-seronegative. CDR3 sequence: CASSSLDMFSGNTIYF. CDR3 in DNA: TGTGCCAGCAGCTCCCTGGACATGTTCTCTGGAAACACCATATATTTT.